These 21 T cell receptor beta chains share one sample of origin, sequenced in a study of early T cells in non-severe SARS-CoV-2 infection. In TCRdb, the 5' RACE reads were re-called with MiXCR into one record per CDR3 protein. In the table there are approximately 97,000 distinct CDR3 sequences, around 13% of which are singletons. Sequencing was done on a sample of whole blood. The receptors derive from an adult who was a healthcare worker with PCR-confirmed SARS-CoV-2 infection or an uninfected control (not recorded which).

This clonotype was seen repeatedly, ten times or more. V and J are TRBV12-3 or TRBV12-4 and TRBJ2-2, with 10 bases fitting TRBD2. CDR3 length: 19 residues. After removal of 3 bases from V and 1 base from J, the junction contained 11 bases not matched to a gene. The CDR3 sequence: CASSFEASGSRRNTGELFF. CDR3 DNA: TGTGCCAGCAGTTTTGAGGCTAGCGGGAGTCGAAGGAACACCGGGGAGCTGTTTTTT.

This chain joins TRBV7-6 and TRBJ2-7, with unresolved D. Between the trimmed V and J ends, which lost 5 bases and 7 bases, there was a span of 12 bases. The CDR3 consists of 12 residues. Germline-derived CDR1 and CDR2 are SGHVS and FNYEAQ. CDR3 sequence reads: CASSPRDWEQYF. DNA for the CDR3: TGTGCCAGCAGCCCAAGAGACTGGGAGCAGTACTTC.

This clonotype was observed a few times. The CDR3 spells CSVVRDSSEQFF. Written as DNA, the CDR3 is TGCAGCGTTGTGAGGGATTCAAGTGAGCAGTTCTTC. The chain is built from TRBV29-1 and TRBJ2-1, with D possibly matching TRBD2 (5 bases). V was cut by 4 bases and J by 9 bases, with 13 bases left in between. The CDR3 consists of 12 residues. Germline V lookup: CDR1 SQVTM, CDR2 ANQGSEA.

The gene calls are TRBV12-3 or TRBV12-4 and TRBJ2-7, with D unresolved. The CDR3 covers 13 residues. V was shortened by 0 bases and J by 7 bases, with 10 bases between the two germline ends. Here the CDR3 DNA reads TGTGCCAGCAGTTTAGCGCTACCTACGGAGCAGTACTTC. Amino acid sequence: CASSLALPTEQYF.

This clonotype showed up many times. This chain links TRBV19 with TRBJ2-7; D might be TRBD2 (5 bases). CDR1 is LNHDA and CDR2 is SQIVND in the germline V gene (reference sequence). This CDR3 comprises 12 residues. Between the trimmed V and J ends, which lost 4 bases and 2 bases, there was a span of 6 bases. The CDR3 region has the DNA TGTGCCAGTAGTACGGGGACCTACGAGCAGTACTTC. It translates to CASSTGTYEQYF.

This clonotype showed up just a few times. This chain connects TRBV7-2 to TRBJ2-4, with TRBD2 matching 8 bases. The CDR3 is made up of 14 amino acids. Germline loops: CDR1 SGHTA, CDR2 FQGNSA. V lost 3 bases and J lost 7; bases outside the gene matches: 5. The CDR3 here is CASSFSAGDNIQYF. Here the CDR3 DNA reads TGTGCCAGCAGCTTCTCAGCGGGAGACAACATTCAGTACTTC.

This clonotype has only a few counts. The V gene is TRBV12-3 or TRBV12-4, the J gene TRBJ1-1; D remains ambiguous. CDR3 size: 15 residues. V lost 1 base, J lost 4 bases, and 13 bases lay in between. CDR3 coding DNA: TGTGCCAGCAGTTTAGAGTGGGCTGGCGGCACTGAAGCTTTCTTT. It is translated as CASSLEWAGGTEAFF.

The chain's CDR3 is CASSRDRVNTEAFF. The CDR3 DNA sequence: TGTGCCAGCAGCCGGGACAGGGTAAACACTGAAGCTTTCTTT. The chain uses TRBV7-6 and TRBJ1-1, with TRBD1 identical over 9 bases. The CDR3 loop spans 14 amino acids. Trimming at V came to 5 bases and at J to 2 bases, leaving 3 bases not matched to a gene. The V gene's germline CDR1 is SGHVS and CDR2 FNYEAQ.

This clonotype was counted ten times or more. The genes are TRBV28 and TRBJ1-3; D unresolved. The V gene's germline CDR1 is MDHEN and CDR2 SYDVKM. The CDR3 has 16 amino acids. The V end was cut by 5 bases, the J end by 0 bases, with 14 bases between. This CDR3 reads CASSLPPGDSGNTIYF. Here the CDR3 DNA reads TGTGCCAGCAGTCTCCCCCCGGGAGACTCTGGAAACACCATATATTTT.

Ten or more counts support this clonotype. This chain joins TRBV29-1 and TRBJ2-1; D may be TRBD2 (7 bases). This CDR3 contains 13 residues. V lost 8 bases and J lost 0, with 11 bases in between. Germline V gives CDR1 SQVTM, CDR2 ANQGSEA. In DNA, the CDR3 is TGCAGCCGGGGGGCCAGCTCCTACAATGAGCAGTTCTTC. It codes for CSRGASSYNEQFF.

This clonotype was recorded at least ten times. The chain recombines TRBV7-6 with TRBJ2-7; 7 bases match TRBD2. Trimming removed 1 base from V and 5 bases from J; junction bases left unmatched: 8. CDR1 is SGHVS and CDR2 is FNYEAQ in the germline V gene. The CDR3 sequence is 15 residues long. CDR3 sequence reads: CASSLGGLGSNEQYF. Written as DNA, the CDR3 is TGTGCCAGCAGCTTAGGTGGACTAGGTTCGAACGAGCAGTACTTC.

The sample holds many counts of this clonotype. The chain couples TRBV11-2 to TRBJ2-1; weak D call: TRBD2 (5 bases). Germline V gives CDR1 SGHAT, CDR2 FQNNGV. This CDR3 comprises 12 residues. V was shortened by 5 bases and J by 8 bases, with 10 bases between the two germline ends. CDR3 protein: CASSNSGDEQFF. As DNA, the CDR3 is TGTGCCAGCAGCAATTCCGGGGATGAGCAGTTCTTC.

This clonotype was counted ten times or more. V usage is TRBV20-1 and J usage is TRBJ2-1, with D perhaps matching TRBD2 (6 bases). Trimming pared 6 bases from V and 0 bases from J, leaving 15 bases between. This CDR3 spans 15 amino acids. In germline, CDR1 is DFQATT, CDR2 SNEGSKA (reference sequence). CDR3 sequence reads: CSAAADYPSYNEQFF. The CDR3 coding sequence is TGCAGTGCGGCCGCGGACTACCCCTCCTACAATGAGCAGTTCTTC.

This clonotype was picked up a small number of times. This chain connects TRBV2 to TRBJ2-3, with 11 nucleotides matching TRBD2. With V trimmed by 5 bases and J by 7 bases, 8 bases remained unmatched. CDR1 and CDR2 (germline): SNHLY, FYNNEI. The CDR3 extends over 15 amino acids. CDR3 region: CASSLSGRAGNTQYF. The CDR3 bases are TGTGCCAGCAGTCTTAGCGGGAGGGCCGGGAATACGCAGTATTTT. Complete variable domain (other parts from reference TRBV2 and TRBJ2-3): EPEVTQTPSHQVTQMGQEVILRCVPISNHLYFYWYRQILGQKVEFLVSFYNNEISEKSEIFDDQFSVERPDGSNFTLKIRSTKLEDSAMYFCASSLSGRAGNTQYFGPGTRLTVL.

The chain is built from TRBV4-2 and TRBJ2-7; D may match TRBD1 or TRBD2 (5 bases each). Germline CDR1 LGHNA, CDR2 YNFKEQ. V gave up 0 bases and J gave up 12 bases, with 12 bases separating them. CDR3 length equals 12 residues. The CDR3 sequence: CASSQDRGARYF. The CDR3 DNA follows: TGTGCCAGCAGCCAAGATCGAGGGGCAAGGTACTTC.

This clonotype was detected many times. J is TRBJ2-7 and V is TRBV5-1; 10 bases agree with TRBD2. After removal of 1 base from V and 5 bases from J, the junction contained 12 bases not matched to a gene. The CDR3 length is 17 residues. The germline CDR1 and CDR2 sequences are SGHRS and YFSETQ. CDR3 region: CASSLSASGSVRDEQYF. The CDR3 DNA follows: TGCGCCAGCAGCTTGTCGGCTAGCGGGAGTGTAAGAGACGAGCAGTACTTC.

The chain combines TRBV11-2 with TRBJ2-7; 10 positions match TRBD1. The CDR3 has 16 amino acids. The junction had 4 bases not matched to a gene; V was cut back by 0 bases and J by 2 bases. Germline V lookup: CDR1 SGHAT, CDR2 FQNNGV. The CDR3 is CASSLERTGGTYEQYF. CDR3 sequence (DNA): TGTGCCAGCAGCTTAGAAAGGACAGGGGGTACCTACGAGCAGTACTTC.

This clonotype was seen many times. The V gene is TRBV7-6, the J gene TRBJ2-1; 7 nucleotides agree with TRBD2. The length of the CDR3 is 16 residues. Germline-derived CDR1 and CDR2 are SGHVS and FNYEAQ. V lost 5 bases and J lost 7; bases outside the gene matches: 14. CDR3 region: CASSRKLANSFNEQFF. The CDR3, as DNA: TGTGCCAGCAGCCGGAAACTAGCGAATAGTTTTAATGAGCAGTTCTTC.

This clonotype was seen a few times. This chain links TRBV7-9 with TRBJ1-4, with D tentatively TRBD1 (6 bases). Trimming cost V 2 bases and J 0 bases, with 10 bases left between them. The germline CDR1 and CDR2 sequences are SEHNR and FQNEAQ (reference sequence). The CDR3 length is 16 residues. This CDR3 reads CASSLRGTATNEKLFF. The DNA of the CDR3 is TGTGCCAGCAGCTTAAGGGGGACGGCAACTAATGAAAAACTGTTTTTT.

V and J are TRBV2 and TRBJ2-3; 8 bases align to TRBD2. The V and J ends lost 6 bases and 0 bases, in that order; junction bases with no gene match: 8. Germline CDR1 SNHLY, CDR2 FYNNEI. This CDR3 has 16 residues. CDR3 in DNA: TGTGCCAGCAGCTGGGGTAGCGGGACTAGCACAGATACGCAGTATTTT. It translates to CASSWGSGTSTDTQYF.

This clonotype was picked up many times. In DNA form, the CDR3 reads TGTGCCTGGAGTGTAGGGCGGGGTCGGAGCTACACCTTC. Amino acid sequence: CAWSVGRGRSYTF. The rearrangement uses TRBV30 and TRBJ1-2, with D hard to call. CDR3 length equals 13 residues. V lost 0 bases to trimming and J lost 9 bases, with 14 bases between them. Per the germline V gene, CDR1 is GTSNPN and CDR2 is SVGIG (reference sequence).